Described below is a single T cell receptor (beta chain) sequence and its context. The ends lost 5 bases at V and 5 bases at J; junction bases unmatched: 7. The CDR3 sequence is 15 residues long. CDR1 is SGHNT, CDR2 YYREEE, per germline (reference sequence). Per the original data handling: Reference gene primer amplification gave nucleated cell count estimates. The assay was immunoSEQ multiplex PCR, and TCRdb's table has in-frame clones only and misses some. The V and J calls and clone size are taken from that table; D and trimming were inferred from the DNA. The table lists about 190,000 clones, about nine tenths of them singletons. The sample is drawn from a study of blood T cell repertoires in COVID-19. Study context: Samples representing acute and convalescent COVID-19 were sourced from the United States, Italy and Spain. T cells, B-cell-depleted T cells, or PBMCs supplied cDNA or gDNA.

The chain combines TRBV5-4 with TRBJ1-6, with 7 positions matching TRBD1. Input material: peripheral blood. This clonotype originated in a man in his 70s with active or convalescent COVID-19. The CDR3 loop is CASSYLTGNNSPLHF. CDR3 in DNA: TGTGCCAGCAGTTACCTGACAGGGAATAATTCACCCCTCCACTTT.